Only a few counts were recorded for the clone carrying this T cell receptor beta chain. The antigen is undetermined. The CDR3 is 15 residues long. The V end was cut by 1 base, the J end by 0 bases, with 10 bases between. Germline-derived CDR1 and CDR2 are SEHNR and FQNEAQ (reference sequence). PCR primers comprised 60 Vbeta and 13 Jbeta primers. Produced via immunoSEQ multiplex PCR; TCRdb's table is partial and in-frame only. This table holds about 190,000 clones, about three quarters found once. The data were taken from a study of cytomegalovirus exposure and HLA in healthy donors. Study overall: Earlier results showed roughly 120 million unique TCR beta sequences derived from some 180 million T cells.

Regarding the study as a whole: In a later analysis, several top co-occurrence clusters appeared linked to parvovirus B19, influenza, CMV and Epstein-Barr virus. In an earlier analysis, productive rearrangement rates for most beta V segments clustered near 87% or 30%.

Unrecorded immune exposure was likely among donors, who were nominally healthy when sampled. This rearrangement joins TRBV7-9 to TRBJ2-7; perhaps TRBD2 as D (6 bases). The receptor's source is a young woman in good health and CMV-seropositive. Sample: PBMCs. The CDR3 DNA reads TGTGCCAGCAGCTTAGGGGGCGGGGCCTCCTACGAGCAGTACTTC. This translates into CASSLGGGASYEQYF.